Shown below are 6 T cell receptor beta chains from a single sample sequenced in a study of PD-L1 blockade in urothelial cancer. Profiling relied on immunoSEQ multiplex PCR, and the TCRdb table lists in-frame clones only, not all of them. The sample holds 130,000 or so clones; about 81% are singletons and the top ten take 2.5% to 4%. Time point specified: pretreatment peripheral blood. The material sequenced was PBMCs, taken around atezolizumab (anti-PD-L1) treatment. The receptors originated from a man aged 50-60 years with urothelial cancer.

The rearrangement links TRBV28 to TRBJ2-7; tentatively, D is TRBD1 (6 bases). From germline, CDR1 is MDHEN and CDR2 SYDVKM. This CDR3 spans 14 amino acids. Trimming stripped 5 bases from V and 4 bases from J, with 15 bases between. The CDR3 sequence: CASSPARGLYEQYF. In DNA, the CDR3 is TGTGCCAGCAGTCCTGCCAGGGGTCTGTACGAGCAGTACTTC.

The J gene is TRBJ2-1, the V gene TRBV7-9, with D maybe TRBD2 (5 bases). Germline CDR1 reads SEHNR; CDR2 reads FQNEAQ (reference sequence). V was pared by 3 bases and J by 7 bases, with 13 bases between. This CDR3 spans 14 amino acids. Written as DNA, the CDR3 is TGTGCCAGCAGCTTCGGCCTACTAGTAAATGAGCAGTTCTTC. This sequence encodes CASSFGLLVNEQFF.

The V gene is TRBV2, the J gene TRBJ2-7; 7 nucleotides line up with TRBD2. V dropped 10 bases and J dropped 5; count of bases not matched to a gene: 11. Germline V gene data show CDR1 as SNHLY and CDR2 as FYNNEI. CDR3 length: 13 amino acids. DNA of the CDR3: TGTGCCACCGGCTGGCGGGAGTGGCACGAGCAGTACTTC. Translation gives CATGWREWHEQYF.

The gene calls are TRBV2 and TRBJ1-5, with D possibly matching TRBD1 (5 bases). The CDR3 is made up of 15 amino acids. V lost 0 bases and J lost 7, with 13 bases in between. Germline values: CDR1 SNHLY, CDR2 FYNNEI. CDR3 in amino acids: CASSEAPGAGQPQHF. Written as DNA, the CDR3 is TGTGCCAGCAGTGAAGCGCCCGGGGCGGGGCAGCCCCAGCATTTT.

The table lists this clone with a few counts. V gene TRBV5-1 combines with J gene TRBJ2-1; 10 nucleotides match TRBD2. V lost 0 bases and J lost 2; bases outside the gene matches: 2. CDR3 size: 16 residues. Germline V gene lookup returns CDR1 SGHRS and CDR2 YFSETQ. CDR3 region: CASSLGAGGAYNEQFF. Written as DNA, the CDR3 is TGCGCCAGCAGCTTGGGAGCGGGAGGGGCCTACAATGAGCAGTTCTTC.

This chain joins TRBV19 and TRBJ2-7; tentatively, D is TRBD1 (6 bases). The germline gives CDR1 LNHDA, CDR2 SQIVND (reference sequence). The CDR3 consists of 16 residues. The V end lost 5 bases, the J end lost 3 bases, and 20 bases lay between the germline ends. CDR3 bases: TGTGCCAGTAGTTCCTTCGTGACAGGATTGGGCTACGAGCAGTACTTC. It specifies CASSSFVTGLGYEQYF.